These 3 T cell receptor beta chains were all obtained from the same sample, sequenced in a study of blood T cell repertoires in COVID-19. The data were produced by immunoSEQ multiplex PCR, yet TCRdb's version contains in-frame clones alone and is incomplete. The sample carries about 410,000 clones, roughly 90% recorded once. Sequencing input: peripheral blood. These receptors all stem from a woman aged 25 to 39 with active or convalescent COVID-19.

V is TRBV19 and J is TRBJ1-1; the match to TRBD1 covers 7 bases. V gave up 3 bases and J gave up 7 bases; unmatched junction bases: 5. Per germline, CDR1 LNHDA and CDR2 SQIVND (reference sequence). CDR3 length: 13 residues. The CDR3, as DNA: TGTGCCAGTAGTATGGGTAGGGACAGTGAAGCTTTCTTT. It encodes CASSMGRDSEAFF.

The chain uses TRBV5-4 and TRBJ2-1; the match to TRBD2 covers 7 bases. The germline CDR1 and CDR2 sequences are SGHNT and YYREEE (reference sequence). This CDR3 comprises 12 residues. Unmatched junction bases numbered 0, after V lost 3 bases and J lost 6 bases. The CDR3 is CASSWTSNEQFF. CDR3 in DNA: TGTGCCAGCAGCTGGACTAGCAATGAGCAGTTCTTC.

This clone was counted a single time. The J gene is TRBJ2-2, the V gene TRBV10-2; D remains unclear. CDR1 is WSHSY, CDR2 SAAADI, per germline. Trimming pared 8 bases from V and 4 bases from J, leaving 8 bases between. CDR3 length: 12 amino acids. The CDR3 nucleotides are TGCGCCAGCTTAGGCGGCACCGGGGAGCTGTTTTTT. Translating it yields CASLGGTGELFF.